This entry features one T cell receptor (beta chain) sequence. Its target is not known. This sample was taken from a study of STAT5B mutations in CD4+ large granular lymphocyte leukemia. Whole-study results and caveats: Patient CD4-sorted repertoires looked more clonal than healthy CD4+ repertoires, even without putative leukemic clones. Top patient clones used TRBV06 genes more often: 8/27 versus 2/35 in controls. Approximately 25% of private leukemic clonotypes occurred rarely in other patients' non-leukemic repertoires.

Libraries were prepared by immunoSEQ multiplex PCR; TCRdb keeps only in-frame clonotypes and omits some of them. The table lists fewer than 35,000 clones, approximately 80% of them singletons. Germline values: CDR1 LNHDA, CDR2 SQIVND (reference sequence). With 3 bases removed from V and 6 bases from J, the gap between germline ends came to 12 bases. This CDR3 is 14 amino acids long. This rearrangement joins TRBV19 to TRBJ1-5; D remains ambiguous. This TCR was recovered from a human donor in good health. Sample: CD4+ T cells from blood buffy coats. This CDR3 reads CASSMMGSGQPQHF. The DNA of the CDR3 is TGTGCCAGTAGTATGATGGGGAGTGGTCAGCCCCAGCATTTT.